These 18 T cell receptor beta chains were all obtained from the same sample, sequenced in a study of blood T cell repertoires in COVID-19. Sequencing used immunoSEQ multiplex PCR; TCRdb keeps in-frame clones, though not all of them. The table records about 240,000 clones, nearly 85% of them present only once. Material for sequencing was peripheral blood. Source of these receptors: a human donor in a cohort sampled during active COVID-19.

The chain links TRBV28 to TRBJ1-4; no definite D call. Trimming pared 6 bases from V and 8 bases from J, leaving 16 bases between. The CDR3 has 14 residues. Per the germline V gene, CDR1 is MDHEN and CDR2 is SYDVKM. This chain's CDR3 is CASSLRSREEKLFF. For the CDR3, the DNA is TGTGCCAGCAGCCTTCGGTCGAGGGAGGAAAAACTGTTTTTT.

The chain recombines TRBV29-1 with TRBJ1-2; weak D call: TRBD1 (6 bases). The length of the CDR3 is 12 residues. In germline, CDR1 is SQVTM, CDR2 ANQGSEA. The V and J ends lost 6 bases and 1 base respectively, with 9 bases between them. The CDR3 DNA sequence: TGCAGCGTCAACAGGGTTAACTATGGCTACACCTTC. It translates to CSVNRVNYGYTF.

The chain links TRBV27 to TRBJ2-3; 7 nucleotides match TRBD1. This CDR3 spans 15 amino acids. Germline trimming cut 2 bases from V and 4 bases from J; bases unmatched to any gene: 6. Germline CDR1 is MNHEY and CDR2 is SMNVEV (reference sequence). The CDR3 DNA reads TGTGCCAGCAGTTTAAGCCGACAGGGTTCAGATACGCAGTATTTT. Its protein is CASSLSRQGSDTQYF.

In DNA, the CDR3 is TGTGCCAGCAGCACAGGAGGGGACACCGGGGAGCTGTTTTTT. Encoded protein: CASSTGGDTGELFF. The chain combines TRBV11-3 with TRBJ2-2; D is possibly TRBD2 (6 bases). The germline V gene encodes CDR1 SGHNT and CDR2 YENEEA. V lost 5 bases to trimming and J lost 3 bases, with 10 bases between them. This CDR3 spans 14 amino acids.

The chain has TRBV10-1 and TRBJ2-1, with 12 positions matching TRBD2. With 10 bases clipped from V and 3 bases from J, the junction kept 4 bases outside the gene matches. CDR1 is WNHNN and CDR2 is SYGVQD in the germline V gene (reference sequence). This CDR3 region has 14 residues. The CDR3 spells CATATSGGYNEQFF. The CDR3 bases are TGCGCCACCGCGACTAGCGGGGGCTACAATGAGCAGTTCTTC.

This clone was picked up one time. This chain links TRBV6-2 or TRBV6-3 with TRBJ2-4; tentatively, D is TRBD2 (6 bases). CDR3 size: 15 residues. The germline CDR1 and CDR2 sequences are MNHEY and SVGEGT. Trimming took off 2 bases at V and 0 bases at J, with 8 bases between the two ends. In DNA, the CDR3 is TGTGCCAGCAGTTACGGGGGACTAGCCAAAAACATTCAGTACTTC. Its translation: CASSYGGLAKNIQYF.

V gene TRBV6-2 or TRBV6-3 combines with J gene TRBJ2-5; D not certain. V lost 5 bases to trimming and J lost 2 bases, with 21 bases between them. This CDR3 has 17 residues. Germline V gives CDR1 MNHEY, CDR2 SVGEGT. The CDR3 coding sequence is TGTGCCAGCAGTCAACGTCTGGGCAGGTATACTCAAGAGACCCAGTACTTC. Its translation: CASSQRLGRYTQETQYF.

The chain uses TRBV5-1 and TRBJ2-7; 9 nucleotides match TRBD1. Germline CDR1 reads SGHRS; CDR2 reads YFSETQ. V trimming: 4 bases; J trimming: 6 bases; junction bases outside the gene matches: 2. This CDR3 spans 12 amino acids. The CDR3 region is CASSRDRVEQYF. In DNA, the CDR3 is TGCGCCAGCAGCAGGGACAGGGTCGAGCAGTACTTC. The full variable domain, its missing parts supplied by reference TRBV5-1 and TRBJ2-7, is KAGVTQTPRYLIKTRGQQVTLSCSPISGHRSVSWYQQTPGQGLQFLFEYFSETQRNKGNFPGRFSGRQFSNSRSEMNVSTLELGDSALYLCASSRDRVEQYFGPGTRLTVT.

Concerning this clone itself: The junction departs from the called germline gene at one end, perhaps through a read error. V usage is TRBV6-6 and J usage is TRBJ2-7, with 9 bases aligning to TRBD1. Germline CDR1 and CDR2: MNHNY and SVGAGI (reference sequence). The CDR3 length is 13 residues. CDR3 protein: CASSYRDREASFF. The CDR3 DNA reads TGTGCCAGCAGTTACAGGGACAGGGAGGCCAGTTTCTTC.

This clone was detected once. The rearrangement links TRBV13 to TRBJ2-5; a possible D gene is TRBD1 (6 bases). The CDR3 covers 13 residues. Per germline, CDR1 PRHDT and CDR2 FYEKMQ (reference sequence). V was shortened by 5 bases and J by 2 bases, with 9 bases between the two germline ends. The CDR3 coding sequence is TGTGCCAGCAGCCGGACAGAACAAGAGACCCAGTACTTC. It is translated as CASSRTEQETQYF.

The V gene is TRBV27, the J gene TRBJ2-2, with D perhaps matching TRBD2 (6 bases). Germline loops: CDR1 MNHEY, CDR2 SMNVEV (reference sequence). CDR3 length: 15 residues. Trimming removed 3 bases from V and 1 base from J, with 9 bases in between. Here the CDR3 DNA reads TGTGCCAGCAGTTTGGAGGGGCTGAACACCGGGGAGCTGTTTTTT. This gives the protein CASSLEGLNTGELFF.

The chain uses TRBV19 and TRBJ2-3; TRBD1 aligns across 8 bases. Germline loops: CDR1 LNHDA, CDR2 SQIVND (reference sequence). V shed 8 bases and J 5 bases; nucleotides not matched to a gene: 9. CDR3 size: 14 residues. CDR3 amino acids: CASVQGAGKDTQYF. CDR3 bases: TGTGCCAGTGTGCAGGGGGCAGGAAAAGATACGCAGTATTTT.

This clone has just one count. This sequence joins TRBV2 and TRBJ1-6; D is possibly TRBD1 (6 bases). Trimming took 6 bases from V and 2 from J, leaving 14 bases between them. CDR1 and CDR2 (germline): SNHLY, FYNNEI. CDR3 size: 16 residues. CDR3 loop: CASRVGQDPYNSPLHF. In nucleotides, the CDR3 is TGTGCCAGCAGGGTGGGACAAGACCCCTATAATTCACCCCTCCACTTT.

As concerns this clone: Other DNA sequences in this specimen translate into the identical CDR3. This sequence joins TRBV28 and TRBJ2-7, with 8 bases identical to TRBD1. Germline V lookup: CDR1 MDHEN, CDR2 SYDVKM. The V gene end was trimmed by 5 bases and the J gene end by 1 base; junction bases not matched to a gene: 4. This CDR3 comprises 14 residues. The CDR3 DNA reads as TGTGCCAGCAGTGTATACAGGGGGTCCTACGAGCAGTACTTC. Its protein product is CASSVYRGSYEQYF.

This chain uses TRBV2 with TRBJ1-1; D is unclear. CDR1 and CDR2 (germline): SNHLY, FYNNEI. V lost 6 bases and J lost 0, with 8 bases in between. This CDR3 region has 13 residues. In DNA, the CDR3 is TGTGCCAGCAGCGACGGAGTGAACACTGAAGCTTTCTTT. Its protein product is CASSDGVNTEAFF.

The J gene is TRBJ2-3, the V gene TRBV27; D call uncertain. The length of the CDR3 is 12 residues. Germline values: CDR1 MNHEY, CDR2 SMNVEV (reference sequence). V was trimmed by 6 bases and J by 7 bases, leaving 11 bases between them. The CDR3 DNA is TGTGCCAGCAGGGCATCACCATATACGCAGTATTTT. It encodes CASRASPYTQYF.

The chain carries TRBV11-2 and TRBJ1-1, with a tentative D call TRBD1 (5 bases). Germline values: CDR1 SGHAT, CDR2 FQNNGV. CDR3 length equals 13 residues. Deletions cut 3 bases from V and 4 bases from J, with 9 bases between. The CDR3 region is CASSLGGTTEAFF. CDR3 nucleotides: TGTGCCAGCAGCTTGGGAGGGACCACTGAAGCTTTCTTT.

CDR3 nucleotide sequence: TGTGCCAGCAGTGACTCAGAGGGCACTGAAGCTTTCTTT. It yields the protein CASSDSEGTEAFF. The chain uses TRBV6-4 and TRBJ1-1; D is undetermined. This CDR3 comprises 13 residues. The V gene's germline CDR1 is MRHNA and CDR2 SNTAGT. Trimming cost V 0 bases and J 4 bases, with 6 bases left between them.